These 24 T cell receptor beta chains were sequenced from one sample in a study of blood T cell repertoires in COVID-19. Produced via immunoSEQ multiplex PCR; TCRdb's table is partial and in-frame only. The sample consists of 56,000 or so clones, around 80% of them appearing once. Sequenced sample: peripheral blood. All receptors derive from a woman in her sixties or seventies with acute or convalescent COVID-19.

The genes are TRBV12-5 and TRBJ1-1; no clear D. The CDR3 runs 14 residues. The germline CDR1 and CDR2 sequences are LGHNT and FRNRAP. V lost 0 bases, J lost 5 bases, and 10 bases lay in between. This CDR3 is CASGLVLRWTEAFF. The DNA for the CDR3 is TGTGCTAGTGGTTTGGTTCTCCGGTGGACTGAAGCTTTCTTT.

The V and J genes are TRBV28 and TRBJ1-3; D may be TRBD1 (5 bases). This CDR3 has 14 residues. Germline CDR1 MDHEN, CDR2 SYDVKM. Trimming pared 5 bases from V and 4 bases from J, leaving 12 bases between. Here the CDR3 reads CASSPTGTGNTIYF. CDR3 bases: TGTGCCAGCAGTCCTACAGGTACCGGAAACACCATATATTTT. Full variable domain (rest looked up from reference TRBV28 and TRBJ1-3): DVKVTQSSRYLVKRTGEKVFLECVQDMDHENMFWYRQDPGLGLRLIYFSYDVKMKEKGDIPEGYSVSREKKERFSLILESASTNQTSMYLCASSPTGTGNTIYFGEGSWLTVV.

The genes are TRBV2 and TRBJ2-2; 10 nucleotides align to TRBD2. The junction had 7 bases not matched to a gene; V was cut back by 2 bases and J by 4 bases. CDR1 and CDR2 from the germline V gene are SNHLY and FYNNEI. The CDR3 extends over 17 amino acids. CDR3 in DNA: TGTGCCAGCAGTGAACTATATAGCGGGGGGACCACCGGGGAGCTGTTTTTT. Translation: CASSELYSGGTTGELFF.

This clone turned up a few times. The CDR3 bases are TGCGCCAGCAGCTTAGCAATAGCGGGTACGCAGTATTTT. Its translation is CASSLAIAGTQYF. The V gene is TRBV5-1, the J gene TRBJ2-3, with 7 bases that match TRBD2. V trimming: 2 bases; J trimming: 8 bases; junction bases outside the gene matches: 5. The CDR3 totals 13 residues. Germline CDR1 is SGHRS and CDR2 is YFSETQ.

This clone was observed a handful of times. This rearrangement joins TRBV15 to TRBJ2-1; 7 bases agree with TRBD1. CDR3 length: 13 amino acids. V shed 3 bases and J 6 bases; nucleotides not matched to a gene: 2. Germline V gene data show CDR1 as LNHNV and CDR2 as YYDKDF (reference sequence). The CDR3 region is CATSSPGGNEQFF. In nucleotides, the CDR3 is TGTGCCACCAGCAGCCCAGGGGGCAATGAGCAGTTCTTC.

V gene TRBV5-1 combines with J gene TRBJ2-1; D unresolved. The CDR3 contains 15 residues. Germline assignment: CDR1 SGHRS and CDR2 YFSETQ. V shed 0 bases and J shed 7 bases, with 14 bases lying between them. The DNA for the CDR3 is TGCGCCAGCAGCTTGGCCGACGTCAGAGGAAATGAGCAGTTCTTC. Protein: CASSLADVRGNEQFF.

CDR3 sequence: CASSFNGQSTDTQYF. The DNA for the CDR3 is TGCGCCAGCAGCTTTAACGGACAAAGCACAGATACGCAGTATTTT. This chain joins TRBV5-1 and TRBJ2-3, with TRBD1 as a possible D gene (5 bases). The CDR3 runs 15 residues. V dropped 2 bases and J dropped 0 bases, with 10 bases sitting between them. The germline V gene encodes CDR1 SGHRS and CDR2 YFSETQ.

A note on this clone: Mismatch with germline at one junction end may stem from a read error. The V and J genes are TRBV19 and TRBJ1-5; TRBD1 matches 8 bases. This CDR3 spans 16 amino acids. Per germline, CDR1 LNHDA and CDR2 SQIVND (reference sequence). The CDR3 sequence is CASSIESTGGNQPQHF. CDR3 DNA sequence: TGTGCCAGTAGCATAGAATCGACAGGGGGCAATCAGCCCCAGCATTTT.

The chain is built from TRBV11-1 and TRBJ1-6; possibly TRBD1 for D (6 bases). The CDR3 is 15 residues long. The germline V and J ends were trimmed by 5 bases and 7 bases, with 15 bases remaining between them. Germline V CDR1 and CDR2: SGHAT, FQDESV (reference sequence). The CDR3 region has the DNA TGTGCCAGCAGCCCAAACGGGACACCGAATTCACCCCTCCACTTT. Its protein product is CASSPNGTPNSPLHF.

With respect to this clone: Mismatch with germline at one junction end may stem from a read error. The CDR3 sequence: CASSFGGPGGF. CDR3 coding DNA: TGTGCCAGCAGTTTTGGAGGTCCCGGGGGTTTT. This rearrangement joins TRBV12-3 or TRBV12-4 to TRBJ2-3; a weak D match, TRBD2 (6 bases). CDR3 length equals 11 residues.

This clone was observed a few times. The chain recombines TRBV21-1 with TRBJ2-5; the table assigns TRBD2, which was not confirmed against the DNA. TRBV21-1 represents a pseudogene. CDR3 length equals 15 residues. Here the CDR3 reads CASSNGETLCETQYF. The CDR3 DNA follows: TGTGCCAGCAGCAATGGGGAGACTCTTTGTGAGACCCAGTACTTC.

The rearrangement uses TRBV4-1 and TRBJ2-3; TRBD2 matches 7 bases. The CDR3 has 16 residues. With V trimmed by 0 bases and J by 1 base, 4 bases remained unmatched. Germline CDR1 is MGHRA and CDR2 is YSYEKL. Here the CDR3 reads CASSQDSGWGTDTQYF. CDR3 in DNA: TGCGCCAGCAGCCAAGATAGCGGGTGGGGCACAGATACGCAGTATTTT.

The chain has TRBV19 and TRBJ2-2, with TRBD2 identical over 13 bases. This CDR3 has 16 amino acids. Trimming at V came to 6 bases and at J to 4 bases, leaving 5 bases not matched to a gene. Germline lookup yields CDR1 LNHDA and CDR2 SQIVND (reference sequence). The CDR3 nucleotides are TGTGCCAGTAGACCACTAGCGGGGGGGCCCACCGGGGAGCTGTTTTTT. Translated, it gives CASRPLAGGPTGELFF.

This chain joins TRBV18 and TRBJ2-5; D may be TRBD1 (5 bases). Deletions cut 3 bases from V and 1 base from J, with 6 bases between. The CDR3 is 13 amino acids. The germline CDR1 and CDR2 sequences are KGHSH and LQKENI. The CDR3 sequence: CASSPTAQETQYF. DNA of the CDR3: TGTGCCAGCTCACCGACAGCCCAAGAGACCCAGTACTTC. The full variable domain, rest sourced from reference TRBV18 and TRBJ2-5, is NAGVMQNPRHLVRRRGQEARLRCSPMKGHSHVYWYRQLPEEGLKFMVYLQKENIIDESGMPKERFSAEFPKEGPSILRIQQVVRGDSAAYFCASSPTAQETQYFGPGTRLLVL.

This sequence joins TRBV2 and TRBJ2-3, with 9 positions matching TRBD2. Per germline, CDR1 SNHLY and CDR2 FYNNEI. The CDR3 runs to 15 residues. V trimming: 4 bases; J trimming: 5 bases; junction bases outside the gene matches: 7. This chain's CDR3 is CASSVGGGAGDTQYF. DNA of the CDR3: TGTGCCAGCAGTGTTGGCGGGGGGGCAGGAGATACGCAGTATTTT.

The chain has TRBV11-2 and TRBJ1-4; weak D call: TRBD1 (5 bases). The CDR3 sequence is 15 residues long. Trimming pared 1 base from V and 7 bases from J, leaving 13 bases between. From germline, CDR1 is SGHAT and CDR2 FQNNGV. In DNA form, the CDR3 reads TGTGCCAGCAGCTTAGGAGCAGGGATGAGTGAAAAACTGTTTTTT. Its protein is CASSLGAGMSEKLFF. The variable domain in full, completed from reference TRBV11-2 and TRBJ1-4, reads EAGVAQSPRYKIIEKRQSVAFWCNPISGHATLYWYQQILGQGPKLLIQFQNNGVVDDSQLPKDRFSAERLKGVDSTLKIQPAKLEDSAVYLCASSLGAGMSEKLFFGSGTQLSVL.

The V and J genes are TRBV10-1 and TRBJ2-5, with 7 bases fitting TRBD1. Germline V lookup: CDR1 WNHNN, CDR2 SYGVQD (reference sequence). CDR3 length: 17 amino acids. Unmatched junction bases numbered 16, after V lost 6 bases and J lost 3 bases. In DNA form, the CDR3 reads TGCGCCAGCAGCGAAACGCCCTACAGGGGCTCAAAAGAGACCCAGTACTTC. Translation gives CASSETPYRGSKETQYF.

This clone occurred once. The chain recombines TRBV9 with TRBJ2-5; a possible D gene is TRBD1 (5 bases). Germline-derived CDR1 and CDR2 are SGDLS and YYNGEE. The CDR3 covers 13 residues. With 3 bases removed from V and 2 bases from J, the gap between germline ends came to 8 bases. The CDR3 loop is CASSEDIQETQYF. The CDR3 region has the DNA TGTGCCAGCAGCGAGGACATACAAGAGACCCAGTACTTC.

Here the CDR3 DNA reads TGTGCCAGCAGCCAGTACGGGACTAGCGATGAGACCCAGTACTTC. Encoded protein: CASSQYGTSDETQYF. The chain couples TRBV14 to TRBJ2-5; 10 bases map to TRBD2. Unmatched junction bases numbered 6, after V lost 3 bases and J lost 5 bases. Germline-derived CDR1 and CDR2 are SGHDN and FVKESK. The CDR3 spans 15 residues.

The gene calls are TRBV2 and TRBJ1-4; D gene ambiguous. Germline V CDR1 and CDR2: SNHLY, FYNNEI. The CDR3 spans 14 residues. Trimming removed 3 bases at V and 0 bases at J, with 5 bases between. The CDR3 DNA follows: TGTGCCAGCAGTGATTATTCAACTAATGAAAAACTGTTTTTT. Encoded protein: CASSDYSTNEKLFF.

V is TRBV4-2 and J is TRBJ1-1; D is ambiguous. V was clipped by 0 bases and J by 0 bases, with 11 bases between them. Germline CDR1 and CDR2: LGHNA and YNFKEQ. CDR3 length equals 16 residues. Here the CDR3 DNA reads TGTGCCAGCAGCCAAGATATTTCAGCGCTGAACACTGAAGCTTTCTTT. Its protein product is CASSQDISALNTEAFF.

This clone has only one observation. This rearrangement joins TRBV11-3 to TRBJ2-5; 10 positions agree with TRBD1. Germline V CDR1 and CDR2: SGHNT, YENEEA. Losses at the gene ends were 6 bases for V and 5 bases for J; bases not matched to a gene: 6. The CDR3 totals 14 residues. The CDR3 DNA reads TGTGCCAGCAGAAAGACAGGGGGCTGGGAGACCCAGTACTTC. This translates into CASRKTGGWETQYF.

V usage is TRBV2 and J usage is TRBJ1-1; the D gene is possibly TRBD1 (6 bases). Germline CDR1 reads SNHLY; CDR2 reads FYNNEI. V was shortened by 6 bases and J by 6 bases, with 14 bases between the two germline ends. The CDR3 length is 13 residues. In DNA, the CDR3 is TGTGCCAGCAGGGCAGGGGAAGTCGCTGAAGCTTTCTTT. Amino acids: CASRAGEVAEAFF.

CDR3 DNA: TGTGCCAGCAGCCCCGGACAGGGGATAAACACCGGGGAGCTGTTTTTT. Amino acid sequence: CASSPGQGINTGELFF. The V call is TRBV9, the J call TRBJ2-2; 9 nucleotides match TRBD1. The CDR3 spans 16 residues. With V trimmed by 4 bases and J by 2 bases, 6 bases remained unmatched. Germline-derived CDR1 and CDR2 are SGDLS and YYNGEE. The full variable domain, with the rest looked up from reference TRBV9 and TRBJ2-2, is DSGVTQTPKHLITATGQRVTLRCSPRSGDLSVYWYQQSLDQGLQFLIQYYNGEERAKGNILERFSAQQFPDLHSELNLSSLELGDSALYFCASSPGQGINTGELFFGEGSRLTVL.